Following are 26 T cell receptor beta chains from one sample sequenced in a study of OX40 agonist ivuxolimab in advanced cancers. Libraries came from the immunoSEQ multiplex PCR assay. TCRdb stores this immuneACCESS table with in-frame sequences only. Part of the clones is absent; in the studies checked, under half of the shortfall reflects unresolved V genes, and no reason is known for the rest. Within this sample are approximately 20,000 clones, with approximately 90% of them counted one time only. About 11% of the sample comes from the top ten. The sequences come from CD4+ or CD8+ T cells sorted from blood, collected in a trial of the OX40 agonist ivuxolimab. Source of these receptors: an adult with an advanced solid tumor such as melanoma, head and neck, liver or kidney cancer.

The sample holds one count of this clone. This chain connects TRBV4-1 to TRBJ1-5; D remains ambiguous. Trimming took 0 bases from V and 1 from J, leaving 13 bases between them. This CDR3 is built from 17 residues. CDR1 MGHRA and CDR2 YSYEKL come from the germline V gene. The CDR3 nucleotides read TGCGCCAGCAGCCAAGACCCCCCCCGTTACAGCAATCAGCCCCAGCATTTT. Its translation is CASSQDPPRYSNQPQHF.

The chain carries TRBV27 and TRBJ2-7; 7 nucleotides match TRBD1. This CDR3 is 14 amino acids long. The germline V gene has CDR1 MNHEY and CDR2 SMNVEV (reference sequence). With 5 bases clipped from V and 4 bases from J, the junction kept 8 bases outside the gene matches. The CDR3 here is CASSPYRGAYEQYF. In nucleotides, the CDR3 is TGTGCCAGCAGTCCGTACAGGGGAGCTTACGAGCAGTACTTC.

This chain links TRBV27 with TRBJ2-7; 13 bases line up with TRBD2. CDR3 length: 14 amino acids. V trimming: 6 bases; J trimming: 3 bases; junction bases outside the gene matches: 2. Germline assignment: CDR1 MNHEY and CDR2 SMNVEV (reference sequence). The CDR3 DNA is TGTGCCAGCAGCGGACTAGCGGGAGTCTACGAGCAGTACTTC. It is translated as CASSGLAGVYEQYF.

The rearrangement joins TRBV27 to TRBJ2-1, with 11 positions matching TRBD2. With V trimmed by 2 bases and J by 4 bases, 7 bases remained unmatched. CDR3 length equals 17 residues. CDR1 MNHEY and CDR2 SMNVEV come from the germline V gene (reference sequence). DNA for the CDR3: TGTGCCAGCAGTTTAGGTCTAGCGGGAGGCTGGTACAATGAGCAGTTCTTC. Its translation is CASSLGLAGGWYNEQFF.

This chain links TRBV5-4 with TRBJ2-5; D call uncertain. In germline, CDR1 is SGHNT, CDR2 YYREEE (reference sequence). There are 14 residues in the CDR3. The V gene lost 4 bases and the J gene lost 3 bases, with 13 bases spanning the gap. The CDR3 loop reads CASSRDRSEETQYF. CDR3 coding DNA: TGTGCCAGCAGCCGAGATAGATCAGAAGAGACCCAGTACTTC.

The chain employs TRBV19 and TRBJ2-5; no clear D. Matching the DNA end better, TRBJ2-7 makes the J call doubtful. There are 15 residues in the CDR3. CDR1 and CDR2 from the germline V gene are LNHDA and SQIVND (reference sequence). CDR3 sequence reads: CATSALEGISYEQYF. The CDR3 DNA reads TGTGCCACCTCCGCTTTGGAAGGAATTTCCTACGAGCAGTACTTC.

This chain connects TRBV7-9 to TRBJ2-1; the match to TRBD1 covers 7 bases. With V trimmed by 5 bases and J by 5 bases, 9 bases remained unmatched. The CDR3 covers 15 residues. Germline loops: CDR1 SEHNR, CDR2 FQNEAQ (reference sequence). CDR3 nucleotides: TGTGCCAGCAGCCCCCGACAGGGCCCCCACAATGAGCAGTTCTTC. As protein: CASSPRQGPHNEQFF.

The chain couples TRBV27 to TRBJ1-2, with D unclear. Trimming took 2 bases from V and 4 from J, leaving 14 bases between them. The CDR3 is 15 amino acids. Germline V gene data show CDR1 as MNHEY and CDR2 as SMNVEV (reference sequence). As DNA, the CDR3 is TGTGCCAGCAGTTTAGGGGTGGGGTCGGCCTATGGCTACACCTTC. This gives the protein CASSLGVGSAYGYTF.

This clone was detected only once. J is TRBJ2-3 and V is TRBV7-9; D tentatively fits TRBD1 or TRBD2 (5 bases each). Germline CDR1 reads SEHNR; CDR2 reads FQNEAQ (reference sequence). V was shortened by 4 bases and J by 0 bases, with 5 bases between the two germline ends. This CDR3 spans 13 amino acids. This chain's CDR3 is CASSWDSTDTQYF. The DNA of the CDR3 is TGTGCCAGCAGCTGGGACAGCACAGATACGCAGTATTTT.

This clone was detected only once. The chain joins TRBV5-1 to TRBJ2-3; D possibly uses TRBD1 or TRBD2 (5 bases each). With 0 bases removed from V and 1 base from J, the gap between germline ends came to 9 bases. This CDR3 is 15 amino acids long. The germline V gene has CDR1 SGHRS and CDR2 YFSETQ. DNA of the CDR3: TGCGCCAGCAGCTTGGGGTCGGGGCGCACAGATACGCAGTATTTT. This gives the protein CASSLGSGRTDTQYF.

Of note for this clone: This same CDR3 is encoded by further DNA sequences in the sample. The chain joins TRBV7-2 to TRBJ2-3; D gene uncertain. Germline lookup yields CDR1 SGHTA and CDR2 FQGNSA. This CDR3 comprises 11 residues. The V end was cut by 4 bases, the J end by 3 bases, with 2 bases between. For the CDR3, the DNA is TGTGCCAGCAGCTATACAGATACGCAGTATTTT. Its protein product is CASSYTDTQYF.

The chain recombines TRBV10-3 with TRBJ2-3, with 7 bases identical to TRBD2. The CDR3 has 13 residues. V shed 8 bases, J shed 5 bases, and the junction held 7 bases outside the gene matches. CDR1 is ENHRY and CDR2 is SYGVKD in the germline V gene. Here the CDR3 reads CAIGAGFKDTQYF. In DNA, the CDR3 is TGTGCCATCGGAGCGGGGTTCAAAGATACGCAGTATTTT.

In its sample, this clone was seen a few times. The chain couples TRBV7-9 to TRBJ2-7, with TRBD2 as a possible D gene (5 bases). Looked up from germline, CDR1 is SEHNR and CDR2 is FQNEAQ (reference sequence). This CDR3 contains 14 residues. V lost 3 bases and J lost 0, with 9 bases in between. The CDR3: CASSLEVGSYEQYF. CDR3 DNA sequence: TGTGCCAGCAGCTTGGAGGTGGGCTCCTACGAGCAGTACTTC.

The rearrangement uses TRBV6-1 and TRBJ1-2; D uncertain. Germline assignment: CDR1 MNHNS and CDR2 SASEGT. V gave up 11 bases and J gave up 7 bases, with 8 bases separating them. This CDR3 is built from 9 residues. The CDR3 loop is CAGEGGYTF. CDR3 nucleotide sequence: TGTGCCGGAGAAGGTGGCTACACCTTC.

The chain is built from TRBV10-3 and TRBJ2-5, with a tentative D call TRBD1 (5 bases). The CDR3 runs to 15 residues. V shed 3 bases and J shed 5 bases, with 16 bases lying between them. Germline values: CDR1 ENHRY, CDR2 SYGVKD. The CDR3 bases are TGTGCCATCAGTGATTGGACAATTGGGCTGGAGACCCAGTACTTC. Amino acids: CAISDWTIGLETQYF.

The chain recombines TRBV6-5 with TRBJ2-3, with D perhaps matching TRBD1 or TRBD2 (5 bases each). Germline loops: CDR1 MNHEY, CDR2 SVGAGI. This CDR3 has 14 residues. The V end lost 3 bases, the J end lost 14 bases, and 21 bases lay between the germline ends. The CDR3: CASSYGRGASQLYF. In nucleotides, the CDR3 is TGTGCCAGCAGTTATGGCCGGGGCGCAAGTCAGCTGTATTTT.

This clone was seen only a few times. The chain is built from TRBV4-2 and TRBJ2-1; no clear D. V lost 0 bases, J lost 10 bases, and 10 bases lay in between. The CDR3 length is 13 residues. The V gene's germline CDR1 is LGHNA and CDR2 YNFKEQ. This CDR3 is CASSQDEIQEQFF. The CDR3 DNA is TGTGCCAGCAGCCAAGATGAGATTCAGGAGCAGTTCTTC.

The chain couples TRBV20-1 to TRBJ1-1; D not certain. This CDR3 is built from 10 residues. V gave up 7 bases and J gave up 3 bases, with 6 bases separating them. Germline CDR1 DFQATT, CDR2 SNEGSKA (reference sequence). Here the CDR3 reads CSDGDTEAFF. Here the CDR3 DNA reads TGCAGTGATGGGGACACTGAAGCTTTCTTT.

This clone showed up just a few times. The gene calls are TRBV4-1 and TRBJ1-5; D ambiguous. The CDR3 is 15 residues long. Germline CDR1 and CDR2: MGHRA and YSYEKL. V was clipped by 1 base and J by 5 bases, with 12 bases between them. CDR3 sequence: CASSQVRTQDQPQHF. The DNA of the CDR3 is TGCGCCAGCAGCCAAGTGAGGACTCAAGATCAGCCCCAGCATTTT.

This clone has only one observation. This chain links TRBV27 with TRBJ1-2, with TRBD1 matching over 7 bases. The V and J ends lost 3 bases and 1 base, in that order; junction bases with no gene match: 8. Germline loops: CDR1 MNHEY, CDR2 SMNVEV (reference sequence). The CDR3 length is 16 residues. This CDR3 is CASSFSQGDNNYGYTF. In DNA form, the CDR3 reads TGTGCCAGCAGTTTTTCCCAGGGGGACAATAACTATGGCTACACCTTC.

This clone came up once. The chain recombines TRBV9 with TRBJ1-2; TRBD1 agrees at 9 bases. Germline V gene lookup returns CDR1 SGDLS and CDR2 YYNGEE. Trimming took 4 bases from V and 8 from J; bases not matched to a gene: 9. CDR3 length: 14 residues. The CDR3 spells CASSPERTGVGYTF. The CDR3 nucleotides are TGTGCCAGCAGCCCTGAACGGACAGGGGTGGGCTACACCTTC.

This rearrangement joins TRBV2 to TRBJ2-3; no firm D call. V shed 7 bases and J shed 0 bases, with 8 bases lying between them. CDR1 and CDR2 from the germline V gene are SNHLY and FYNNEI. The length of the CDR3 is 13 residues. The CDR3: CASMGGSTDTQYF. CDR3 coding DNA: TGTGCCAGCATGGGCGGCAGCACAGATACGCAGTATTTT. The full variable domain, with the rest looked up from reference TRBV2 and TRBJ2-3, is EPEVTQTPSHQVTQMGQEVILRCVPISNHLYFYWYRQILGQKVEFLVSFYNNEISEKSEIFDDQFSVERPDGSNFTLKIRSTKLEDSAMYFCASMGGSTDTQYFGPGTRLTVL.

The CDR3, as DNA: TGTGCCAGCAGCCAAGGAGAGCGGGACCGGTTGTGGCAGTACTTC. It codes for CASSQGERDRLWQYF. J is TRBJ2-7 and V is TRBV4-2; TRBD2 matches at 7 bases. CDR3 length: 15 amino acids. Germline V gene sequence: CDR1 LGHNA, CDR2 YNFKEQ. V trimming: 1 base; J trimming: 9 bases; junction bases outside the gene matches: 12.

The chain carries TRBV4-2 and TRBJ1-3, with D unclear. The V gene's germline CDR1 is LGHNA and CDR2 YNFKEQ. This CDR3 has 14 amino acids. The V gene lost 4 bases and the J gene lost 2 bases, with 9 bases spanning the gap. The CDR3: CASSLGLTGNTIYF. The CDR3 bases are TGTGCCAGCAGCCTAGGGCTCACTGGAAACACCATATATTTT.

The rearrangement uses TRBV4-1 and TRBJ2-1; 10 bases map to TRBD2. J was trimmed by 0 bases and V by 5 bases; bases with no gene match: 7. CDR3 length: 17 residues. Germline CDR1 is MGHRA and CDR2 is YSYEKL. DNA for the CDR3: TGCGCCAGCAGCACCAGATCTAGCGGGAGCTCCTACAATGAGCAGTTCTTC. The encoded protein is CASSTRSSGSSYNEQFF.

The chain recombines TRBV15 with TRBJ2-3; TRBD2 might be the D (6 bases). The CDR3 consists of 17 residues. The ends were cut back, 4 bases at V and 1 base at J, with 18 bases in the middle. Germline V lookup: CDR1 LNHNV, CDR2 YYDKDF (reference sequence). The CDR3 loop reads CATSTPIPSGRTDTQYF. The CDR3 bases are TGTGCCACCAGCACCCCAATACCCAGCGGGCGCACAGATACGCAGTATTTT.